This T cell receptor (beta chain) came from a study of blood T cell dynamics during melanoma immunotherapy. Only one count was recorded for this clone. Antigen unknown. A fixed DNA input of around 0.35 ug was used per bulk PBMC sample. Only in-frame clones appear in the TCRdb table, and some are missing; sequencing was by immunoSEQ multiplex PCR. The data contain 10,000 to 15,000 clones, approximately 88% of them singletons. The V gene lost 1 base and the J gene lost 1 base, with 10 bases spanning the gap. Germline V gives CDR1 SGHDN, CDR2 FVKESK. CDR3 size: 15 residues. The time point: week 3, after first cycle of checkpoint inhibitor. Patients had no prior systemic cancer treatment, immunosuppressants or other active cancers. Study-level points and caveats: At W3, later disease-control patients showed bifurcated PBMC repertoire changes, unlike progressors. Whether repertoire-driving clones were melanoma-specific could not be determined.

The receptor was derived from a human donor with melanoma. V usage is TRBV14 and J usage is TRBJ1-1, with D possibly TRBD1 on 5 matching bases. This specimen was blood, taken from a patient treated with checkpoint blockade. CDR3 sequence: CASSQGTGGNTEAFF. DNA of the CDR3: TGTGCCAGCAGCCAAGGGACGGGGGGGAACACTGAAGCTTTCTTT.